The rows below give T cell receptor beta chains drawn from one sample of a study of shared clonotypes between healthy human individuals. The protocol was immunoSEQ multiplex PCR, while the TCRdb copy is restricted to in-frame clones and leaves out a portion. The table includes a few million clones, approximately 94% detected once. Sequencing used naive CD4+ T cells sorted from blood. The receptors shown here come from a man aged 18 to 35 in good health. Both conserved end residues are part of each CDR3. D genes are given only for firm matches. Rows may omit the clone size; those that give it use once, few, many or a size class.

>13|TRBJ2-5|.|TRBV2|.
TGTGCCAGCAGCCTCCTGGGGGCGGAGACCCAGTACTTC
CASSLLGAETQYF
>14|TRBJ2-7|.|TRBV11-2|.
TGTGCCAGCAGCTTATGGGGGCCTACCTACGAGCAGTACTTC
CASSLWGPTYEQYF
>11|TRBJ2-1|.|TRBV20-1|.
TGCAGTCAGGGGAGTTACAATGAGCAGTTCTTC
CSQGSYNEQFF
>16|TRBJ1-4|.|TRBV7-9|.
TGTGCCAGCAGCACGTCCCAGGACAGACTTAATGAAAAACTGTTTTTT
CASSTSQDRLNEKLFF
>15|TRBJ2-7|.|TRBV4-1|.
TGCGCCAGCAGTCGGAATCGGGGCTCTTCCTACGAGCAGTACTTC
CASSRNRGSSYEQYF
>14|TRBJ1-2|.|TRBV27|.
TGTGCCAGCAGTCCCCGGGACCGAAACTATGGCTACACCTTC
CASSPRDRNYGYTF
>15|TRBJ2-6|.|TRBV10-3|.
TGTGCCATCAGTGAAAAAAACTCTGGGGCCAACGTCCTGACTTTC
CAISEKNSGANVLTF
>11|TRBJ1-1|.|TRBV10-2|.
TGCGCCAGCAGAGGGGATACTGAAGCTTTCTTT
CASRGDTEAFF
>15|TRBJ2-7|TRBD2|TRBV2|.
TGTGCCAGCAGAGCGGGACTAGTCAAAGGCTACGAGCAGTACTTC
CASRAGLVKGYEQYF
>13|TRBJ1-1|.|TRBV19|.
TGTGCCAGTAGTAATTCAGGAACGAATGAAGCTTTCTTT
CASSNSGTNEAFF
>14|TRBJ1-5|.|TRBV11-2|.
TGTGCCAGCAGCAATACAGGTGGAGGTCAGCCCCAGCATTTT
CASSNTGGGQPQHF
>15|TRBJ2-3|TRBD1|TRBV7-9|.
TGTGCCAGCAGCCCGGACAGGGCGAGCACAGATACGCAGTATTTT
CASSPDRASTDTQYF
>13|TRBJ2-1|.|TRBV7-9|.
TGTGCCAGCAGCAACTGGCGAAATAACGAGCAGTTCTTC
CASSNWRNNEQFF
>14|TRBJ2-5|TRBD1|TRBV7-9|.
TGTGCCAGCAGCTTATCAGGGACAGGGGATACCCAGTACTTC
CASSLSGTGDTQYF
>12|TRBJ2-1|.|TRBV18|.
TGTGCCAGCTCACCAGTTGCGAATGAGCAGTTCTTC
CASSPVANEQFF
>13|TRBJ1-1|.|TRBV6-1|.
TGTGCCAGCAGTACACACAGTGGCACTGAAGCTTTCTTT
CASSTHSGTEAFF
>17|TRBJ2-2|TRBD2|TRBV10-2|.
TGCGCCAGCAGTGTGGTCGCGGGAGGCCTGAACACCGGGGAGCTGTTTTTT
CASSVVAGGLNTGELFF
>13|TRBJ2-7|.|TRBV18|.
TGTGCCAGCTCAACGGGACAATCGAGCGAGCAGTACTTC
CASSTGQSSEQYF
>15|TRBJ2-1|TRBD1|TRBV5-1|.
TGCGCCAGCAGCTACCGGGACAGGGTCCACAATGAGCAGTTCTTC
CASSYRDRVHNEQFF
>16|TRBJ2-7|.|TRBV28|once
TGTGCCAGCAGTTCCCCCCCCAGCGGGACAGCCTACGAGCAGTACTTC
CASSSPPSGTAYEQYF
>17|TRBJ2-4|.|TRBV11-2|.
TGTGCCAGCAGCTCAGGGGCGAGTACTCTAGCCAAAAACATTCAGTACTTC
CASSSGASTLAKNIQYF
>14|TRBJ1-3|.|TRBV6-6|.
TGTGCCAGCAGTTCGTACAGCTCTGGAAACACCATATATTTT
CASSSYSSGNTIYF
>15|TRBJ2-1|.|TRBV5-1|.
TGCGCCAGCAGCTTGAGCGCTTTTTCCTACAATGAGCAGTTCTTC
CASSLSAFSYNEQFF
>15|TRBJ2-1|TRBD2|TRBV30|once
TGTGCCTGGAGTGTACGGGCGGGAGCTCGCAATGAGCAGTTCTTC
CAWSVRAGARNEQFF
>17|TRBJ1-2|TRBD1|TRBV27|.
TGTGCCAGCAGTTTACGGGGGACAGGGGCGAATAACTATGGCTACACCTTC
CASSLRGTGANNYGYTF
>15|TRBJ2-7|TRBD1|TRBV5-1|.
TGCGCCAGCAGCTTCATGACAGGGTCATCCTACGAGCAGTACTTC
CASSFMTGSSYEQYF
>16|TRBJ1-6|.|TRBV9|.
TGTGCCAGCAGCGTAGCCGGAGCTCTAGTAGGTTCACCCCTCCACTTT
CASSVAGALVGSPLHF
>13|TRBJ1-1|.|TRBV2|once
TGTGCCAGCAGTGAAGGCCCCCCCACTGAAGCTTTCTTT
CASSEGPPTEAFF
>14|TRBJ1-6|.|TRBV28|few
TGTGCCAGCAGTTCAGGCTCCTATAATTCACCCCTCCACTTT
CASSSGSYNSPLHF